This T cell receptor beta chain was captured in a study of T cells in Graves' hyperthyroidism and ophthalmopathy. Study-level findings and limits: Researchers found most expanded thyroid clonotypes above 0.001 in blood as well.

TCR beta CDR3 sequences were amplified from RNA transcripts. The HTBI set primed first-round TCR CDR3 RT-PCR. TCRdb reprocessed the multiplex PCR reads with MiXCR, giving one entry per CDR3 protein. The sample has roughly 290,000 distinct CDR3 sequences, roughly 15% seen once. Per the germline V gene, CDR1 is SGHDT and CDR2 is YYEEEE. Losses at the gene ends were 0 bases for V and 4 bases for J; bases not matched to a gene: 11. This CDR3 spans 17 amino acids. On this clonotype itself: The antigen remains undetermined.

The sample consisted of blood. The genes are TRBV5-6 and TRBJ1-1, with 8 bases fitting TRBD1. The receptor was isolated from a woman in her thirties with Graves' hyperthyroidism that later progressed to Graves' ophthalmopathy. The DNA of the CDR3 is TGTGCCAGCAGCTTGGAGGGTTTCTGGGGACAGGTCACTGAAGCTTTCTTT. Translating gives CASSLEGFWGQVTEAFF.